This TCR beta chain was recovered during a study of OX40 agonist ivuxolimab in advanced cancers. Study in general: Patients' therapy was ivuxolimab, an antibody that acts as an agonist of OX40 (CD134). Past anti-PD-1, anti-PD-L1 or anti-CTLA-4 therapy was accepted, and roughly 38% had received some.

Notes on this clone: The antigen is not known.

Overall study findings and caveats: The antigens recognized by the expanded peripheral T cells, that is their antigen specificity, were not determined.

The protocol was immunoSEQ multiplex PCR, while the TCRdb copy is restricted to in-frame clones and leaves out a portion. The table has around 66,000 clones, around 87% seen once. There are 15 residues in the CDR3. Trimming pared 2 bases from V and 0 bases from J, leaving 8 bases between. The V gene's germline CDR1 is MNHEY and CDR2 SVGAGI. Blood sampling was done at baseline, cycle 4 day 1, and cycle 7 day 1. The sequence derives from an adult with an advanced solid tumor such as melanoma, head and neck, liver or kidney cancer. Sequenced here: CD4+ or CD8+ T cells sorted from blood, sampled in a trial of the OX40 agonist ivuxolimab. V and J are TRBV6-5 and TRBJ1-3; D gene uncertain. In DNA form, the CDR3 reads TGTGCCAGCAGTTACGGCGGGAGCTCTGGAAACACCATATATTTT. Amino acids: CASSYGGSSGNTIYF.